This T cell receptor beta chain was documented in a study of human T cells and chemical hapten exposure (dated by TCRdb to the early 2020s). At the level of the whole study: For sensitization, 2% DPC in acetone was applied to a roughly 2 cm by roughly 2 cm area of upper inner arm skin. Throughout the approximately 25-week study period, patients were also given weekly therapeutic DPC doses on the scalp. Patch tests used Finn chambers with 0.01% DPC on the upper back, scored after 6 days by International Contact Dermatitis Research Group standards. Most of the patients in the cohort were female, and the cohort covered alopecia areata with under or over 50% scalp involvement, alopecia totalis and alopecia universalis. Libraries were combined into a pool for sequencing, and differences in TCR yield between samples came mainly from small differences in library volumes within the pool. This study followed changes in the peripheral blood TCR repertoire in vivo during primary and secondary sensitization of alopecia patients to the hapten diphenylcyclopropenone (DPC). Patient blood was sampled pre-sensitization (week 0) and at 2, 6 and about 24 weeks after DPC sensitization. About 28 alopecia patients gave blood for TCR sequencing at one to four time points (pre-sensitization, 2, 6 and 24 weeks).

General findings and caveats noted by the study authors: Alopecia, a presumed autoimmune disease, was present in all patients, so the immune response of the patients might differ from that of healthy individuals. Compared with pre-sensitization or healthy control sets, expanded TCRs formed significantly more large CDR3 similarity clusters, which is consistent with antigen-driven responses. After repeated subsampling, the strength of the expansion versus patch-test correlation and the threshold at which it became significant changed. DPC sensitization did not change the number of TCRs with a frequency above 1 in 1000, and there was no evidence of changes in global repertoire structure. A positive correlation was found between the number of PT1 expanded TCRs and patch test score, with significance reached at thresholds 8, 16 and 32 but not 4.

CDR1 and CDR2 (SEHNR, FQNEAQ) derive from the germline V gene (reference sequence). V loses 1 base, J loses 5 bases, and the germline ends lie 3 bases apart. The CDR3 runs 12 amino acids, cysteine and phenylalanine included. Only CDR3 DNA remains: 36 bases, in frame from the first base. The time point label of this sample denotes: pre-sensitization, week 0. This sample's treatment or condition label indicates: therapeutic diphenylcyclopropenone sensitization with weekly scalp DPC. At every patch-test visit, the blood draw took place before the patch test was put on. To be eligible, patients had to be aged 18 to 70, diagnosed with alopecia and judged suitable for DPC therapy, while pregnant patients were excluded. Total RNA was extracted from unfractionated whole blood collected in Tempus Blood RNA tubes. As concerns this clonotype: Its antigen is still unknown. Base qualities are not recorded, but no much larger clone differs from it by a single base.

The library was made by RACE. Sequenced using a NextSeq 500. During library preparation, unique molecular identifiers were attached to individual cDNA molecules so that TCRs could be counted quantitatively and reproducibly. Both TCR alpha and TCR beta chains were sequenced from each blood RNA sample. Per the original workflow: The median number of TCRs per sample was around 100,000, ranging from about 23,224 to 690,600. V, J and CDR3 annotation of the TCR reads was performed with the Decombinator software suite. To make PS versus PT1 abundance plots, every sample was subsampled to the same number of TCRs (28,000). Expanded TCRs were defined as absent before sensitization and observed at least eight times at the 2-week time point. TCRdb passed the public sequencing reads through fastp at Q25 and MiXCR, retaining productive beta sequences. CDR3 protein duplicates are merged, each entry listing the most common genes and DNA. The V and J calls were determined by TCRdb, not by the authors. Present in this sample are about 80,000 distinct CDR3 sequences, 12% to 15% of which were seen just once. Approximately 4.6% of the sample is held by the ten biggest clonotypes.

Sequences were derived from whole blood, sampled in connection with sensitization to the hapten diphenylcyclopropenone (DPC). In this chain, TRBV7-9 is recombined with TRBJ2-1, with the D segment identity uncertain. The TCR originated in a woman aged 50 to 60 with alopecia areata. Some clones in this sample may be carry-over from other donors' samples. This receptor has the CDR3 CASSLVDNEQFF. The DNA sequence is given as TGTGCCAGCAGCTTAGTGGACAATGAGCAGTTCTTC. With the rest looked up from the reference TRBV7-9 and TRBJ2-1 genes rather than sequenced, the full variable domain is DTGVSQNPRHKITKRGQNVTFRCDPISEHNRLYWYRQTLGQGPEFLTYFQNEAQLEKSRLLSDRFSAERPKGSFSTLEIQRTEQGDSAMYLCASSLVDNEQFFGPGTRLTVL.